The text below deals with one T cell receptor beta chain. These data belong to a study of molecular identifiers for immune sequencing clone quantification. TCRdb passed the PCR reads through MiXCR, listing each CDR3 protein once. Of approximately 680,000 distinct CDR3 sequences detected, over 25% appear once; the ten largest clones hold 0.78%. Germline V gene lookup returns CDR1 SGHAT and CDR2 FQNNGV. V was pared by 2 bases and J by 3 bases, with 11 bases between. The CDR3 covers 15 residues. With 10%, 30% or 50% of RNA, about 20,000 to 1,100,000 naive CD8 T cells were sequenced. What was sequenced was naive CD8+ T cells from blood, with Jurkat cell RNA spiked in. Stated subset: FACS-sorted CD8+CD4-CCR7+CD45RA+ naive T cells. The chain combines TRBV11-2 with TRBJ2-1; D is ambiguous. This TCR derives from a human donor in good health. Some libraries in this study had Jurkat cell RNA spiked in. DNA of the CDR3: TGTGCCAGCAGCTTAAGTTCCACAGACTACAATGAGCAGTTCTTC. This codes for CASSLSSTDYNEQFF.